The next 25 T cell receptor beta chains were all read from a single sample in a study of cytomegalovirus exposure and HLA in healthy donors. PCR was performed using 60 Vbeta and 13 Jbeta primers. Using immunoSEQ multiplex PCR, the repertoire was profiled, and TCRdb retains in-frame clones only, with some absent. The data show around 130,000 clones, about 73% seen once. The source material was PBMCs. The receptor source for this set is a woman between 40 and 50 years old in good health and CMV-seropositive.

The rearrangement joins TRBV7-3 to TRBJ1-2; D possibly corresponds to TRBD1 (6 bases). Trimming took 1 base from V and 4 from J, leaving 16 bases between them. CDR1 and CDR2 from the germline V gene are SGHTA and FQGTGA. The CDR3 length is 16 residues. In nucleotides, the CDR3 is TGTGCCAGCAGCTTAAAGGGGTTGACAGGCATCTATGGCTACACCTTC. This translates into CASSLKGLTGIYGYTF.

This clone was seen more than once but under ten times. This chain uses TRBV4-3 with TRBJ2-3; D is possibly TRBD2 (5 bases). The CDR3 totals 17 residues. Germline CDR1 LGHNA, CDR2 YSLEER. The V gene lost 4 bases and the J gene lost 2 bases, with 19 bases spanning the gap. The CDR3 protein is CASSPSRQDSTTDTQYF. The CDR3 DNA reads TGCGCCAGCAGCCCGTCTCGGCAGGACTCAACCACAGATACGCAGTATTTT.

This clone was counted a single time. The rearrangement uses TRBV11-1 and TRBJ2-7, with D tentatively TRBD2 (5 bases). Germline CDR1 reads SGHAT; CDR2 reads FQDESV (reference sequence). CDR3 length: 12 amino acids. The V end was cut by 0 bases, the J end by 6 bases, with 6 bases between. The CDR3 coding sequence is TGTGCCAGCAGCTTAGCAGAGGGCGAGCAGTACTTC. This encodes CASSLAEGEQYF.

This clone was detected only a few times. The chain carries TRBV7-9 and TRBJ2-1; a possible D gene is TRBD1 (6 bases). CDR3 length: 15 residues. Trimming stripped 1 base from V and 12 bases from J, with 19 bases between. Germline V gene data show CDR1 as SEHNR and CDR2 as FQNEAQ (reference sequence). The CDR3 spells CASSLGSTGLKVQFF. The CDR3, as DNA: TGTGCCAGCAGCTTAGGCTCTACAGGGTTGAAAGTGCAGTTCTTC.

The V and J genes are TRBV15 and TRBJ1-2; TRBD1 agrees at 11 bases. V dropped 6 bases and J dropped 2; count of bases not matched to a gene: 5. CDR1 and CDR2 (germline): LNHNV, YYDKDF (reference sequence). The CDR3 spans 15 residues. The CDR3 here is CATSRDRGKNYGYTF. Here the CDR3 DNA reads TGTGCCACCAGTAGGGACAGGGGGAAGAACTATGGCTACACCTTC.

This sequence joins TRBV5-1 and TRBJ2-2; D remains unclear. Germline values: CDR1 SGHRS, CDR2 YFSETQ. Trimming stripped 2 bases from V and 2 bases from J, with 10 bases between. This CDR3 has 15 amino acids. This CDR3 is CASSFTLSNTGELFF. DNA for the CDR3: TGCGCCAGCAGCTTTACCCTCAGTAACACCGGGGAGCTGTTTTTT.

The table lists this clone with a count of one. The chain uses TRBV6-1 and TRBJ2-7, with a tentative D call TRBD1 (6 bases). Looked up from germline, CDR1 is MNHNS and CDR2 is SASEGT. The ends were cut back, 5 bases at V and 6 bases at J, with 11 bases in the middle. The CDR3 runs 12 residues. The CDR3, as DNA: TGTGCCAGCAGTTATTCAGGGGTCGAGCAGTACTTC. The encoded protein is CASSYSGVEQYF.

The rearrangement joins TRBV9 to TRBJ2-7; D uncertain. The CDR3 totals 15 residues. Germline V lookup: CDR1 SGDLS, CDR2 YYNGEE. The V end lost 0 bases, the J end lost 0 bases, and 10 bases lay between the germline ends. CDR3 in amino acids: CASSVVGDSSYEQYF. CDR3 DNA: TGTGCCAGCAGCGTAGTAGGAGATAGCTCCTACGAGCAGTACTTC.

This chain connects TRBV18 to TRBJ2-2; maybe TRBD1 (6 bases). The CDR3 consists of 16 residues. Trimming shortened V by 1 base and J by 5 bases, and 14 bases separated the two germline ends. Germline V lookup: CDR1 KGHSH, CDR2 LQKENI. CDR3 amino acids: CASSPQVTGQTGELFF. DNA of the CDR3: TGTGCCAGCTCACCACAAGTGACAGGACAAACCGGGGAGCTGTTTTTT. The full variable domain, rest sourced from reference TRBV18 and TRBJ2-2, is NAGVMQNPRHLVRRRGQEARLRCSPMKGHSHVYWYRQLPEEGLKFMVYLQKENIIDESGMPKERFSAEFPKEGPSILRIQQVVRGDSAAYFCASSPQVTGQTGELFFGEGSRLTVL.

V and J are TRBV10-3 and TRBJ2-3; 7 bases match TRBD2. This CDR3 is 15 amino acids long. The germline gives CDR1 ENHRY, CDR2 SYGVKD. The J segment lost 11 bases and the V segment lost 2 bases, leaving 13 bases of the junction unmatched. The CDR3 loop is CAISEGGDVDWGQYF. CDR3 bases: TGTGCCATCAGTGAGGGGGGGGATGTGGATTGGGGGCAGTATTTT.

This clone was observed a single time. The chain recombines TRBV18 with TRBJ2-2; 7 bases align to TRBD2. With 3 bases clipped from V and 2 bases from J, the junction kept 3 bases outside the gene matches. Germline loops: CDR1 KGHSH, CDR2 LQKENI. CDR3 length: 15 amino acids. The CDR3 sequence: CASSPRGVNTGELFF. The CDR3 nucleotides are TGTGCCAGCTCACCCCGGGGGGTCAACACCGGGGAGCTGTTTTTT.

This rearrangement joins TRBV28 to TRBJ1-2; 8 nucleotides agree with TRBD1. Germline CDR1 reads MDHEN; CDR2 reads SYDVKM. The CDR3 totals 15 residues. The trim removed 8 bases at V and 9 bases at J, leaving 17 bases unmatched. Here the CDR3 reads CASETAGQAGRSYTF. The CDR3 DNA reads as TGTGCCAGCGAGACCGCGGGACAGGCGGGTAGGAGCTACACCTTC.

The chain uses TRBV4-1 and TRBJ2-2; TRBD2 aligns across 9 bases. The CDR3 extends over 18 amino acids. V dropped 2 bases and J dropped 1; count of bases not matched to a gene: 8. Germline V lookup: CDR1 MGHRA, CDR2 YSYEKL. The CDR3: CASSQRGLAGKNTGELFF. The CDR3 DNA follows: TGCGCCAGCAGCCAAAGGGGACTAGCAGGGAAGAACACCGGGGAGCTGTTTTTT.

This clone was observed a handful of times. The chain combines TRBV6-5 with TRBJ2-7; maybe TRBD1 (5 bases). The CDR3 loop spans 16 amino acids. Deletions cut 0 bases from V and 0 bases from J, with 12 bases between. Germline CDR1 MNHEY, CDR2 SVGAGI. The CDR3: CASSYSSFRASYEQYF. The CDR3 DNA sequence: TGTGCCAGCAGTTACTCGAGTTTCAGGGCCTCCTACGAGCAGTACTTC.

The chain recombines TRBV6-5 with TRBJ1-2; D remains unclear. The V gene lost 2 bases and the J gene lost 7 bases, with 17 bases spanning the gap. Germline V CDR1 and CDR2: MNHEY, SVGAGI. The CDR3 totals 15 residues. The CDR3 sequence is CASSYELSNRAGYTF. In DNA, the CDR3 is TGTGCCAGCAGTTACGAACTGAGCAATCGCGCTGGCTACACCTTC.

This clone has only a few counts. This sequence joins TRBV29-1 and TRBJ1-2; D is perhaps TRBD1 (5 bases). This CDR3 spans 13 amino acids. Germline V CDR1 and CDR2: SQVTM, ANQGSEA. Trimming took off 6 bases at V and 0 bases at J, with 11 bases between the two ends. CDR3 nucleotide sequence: TGCAGCGTCCGGGGGGGATCTAACTATGGCTACACCTTC. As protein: CSVRGGSNYGYTF.

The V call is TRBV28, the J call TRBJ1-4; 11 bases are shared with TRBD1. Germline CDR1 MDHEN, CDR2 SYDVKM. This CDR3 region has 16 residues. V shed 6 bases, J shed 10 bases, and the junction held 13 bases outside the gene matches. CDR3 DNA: TGTGCCAGCAGAACGAGTGGGACAGGGGGGATGGCAAAACTGTTTTTT. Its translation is CASRTSGTGGMAKLFF.

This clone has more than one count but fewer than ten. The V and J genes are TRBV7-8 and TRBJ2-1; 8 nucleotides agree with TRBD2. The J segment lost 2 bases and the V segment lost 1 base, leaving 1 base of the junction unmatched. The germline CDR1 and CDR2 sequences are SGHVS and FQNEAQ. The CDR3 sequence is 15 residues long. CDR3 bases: TGTGCCAGCAGCTTAGAACTAGCGGCCTACAATGAGCAGTTCTTC. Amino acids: CASSLELAAYNEQFF.

The CDR3 sequence is CASSLLAGTSTTGELFF. For the CDR3, the DNA is TGTGCCAGCAGCCTCCTTGCCGGGACTAGCACGACCGGGGAGCTGTTTTTT. V gene TRBV5-5 combines with J gene TRBJ2-2; 9 bases line up with TRBD2. Germline trimming cut 4 bases from V and 5 bases from J; bases unmatched to any gene: 12. CDR1 is SGHKS and CDR2 is YYEKEE in the germline V gene (reference sequence). The CDR3 sequence is 17 residues long.

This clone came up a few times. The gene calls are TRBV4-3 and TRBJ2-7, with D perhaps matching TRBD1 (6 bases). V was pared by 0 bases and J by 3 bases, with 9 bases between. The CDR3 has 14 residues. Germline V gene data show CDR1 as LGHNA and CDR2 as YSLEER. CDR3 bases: TGCGCCAGCAGCCAAGATACAGGGATCTACGAGCAGTACTTC. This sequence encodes CASSQDTGIYEQYF.

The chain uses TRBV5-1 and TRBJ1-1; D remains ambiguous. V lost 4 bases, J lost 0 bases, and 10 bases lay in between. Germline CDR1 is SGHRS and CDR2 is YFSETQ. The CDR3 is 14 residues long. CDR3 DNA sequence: TGCGCCAGCAGCGTGGACGGGATGAACACTGAAGCTTTCTTT. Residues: CASSVDGMNTEAFF.

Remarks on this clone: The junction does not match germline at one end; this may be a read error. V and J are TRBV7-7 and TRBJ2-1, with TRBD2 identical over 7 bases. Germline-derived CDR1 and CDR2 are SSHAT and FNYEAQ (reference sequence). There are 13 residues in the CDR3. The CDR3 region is CASSLTSDNEQFF. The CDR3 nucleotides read TGTGCTAGCAGCCTAACTAGCGACAATGAGCAGTTCTTC.

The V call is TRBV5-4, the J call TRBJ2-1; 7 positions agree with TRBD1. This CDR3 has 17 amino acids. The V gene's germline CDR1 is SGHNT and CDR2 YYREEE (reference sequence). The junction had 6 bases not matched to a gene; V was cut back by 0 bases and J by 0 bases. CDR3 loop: CASSLARQGSSYNEQFF. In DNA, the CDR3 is TGTGCCAGCAGCTTGGCCAGACAGGGTTCCTCCTACAATGAGCAGTTCTTC.

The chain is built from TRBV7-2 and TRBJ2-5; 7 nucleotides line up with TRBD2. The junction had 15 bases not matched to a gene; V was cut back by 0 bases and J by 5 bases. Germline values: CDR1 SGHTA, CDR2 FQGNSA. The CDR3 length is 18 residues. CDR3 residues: CASSLAWVTSSFRETQYF. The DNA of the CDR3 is TGTGCCAGCAGCTTAGCCTGGGTGACTAGCAGCTTTAGGGAGACCCAGTACTTC.

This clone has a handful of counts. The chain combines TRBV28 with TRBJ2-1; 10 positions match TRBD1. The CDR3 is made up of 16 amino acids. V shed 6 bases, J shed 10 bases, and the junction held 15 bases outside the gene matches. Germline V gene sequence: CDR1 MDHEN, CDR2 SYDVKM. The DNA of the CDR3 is TGTGCCAGCAGCCTTTTACGGGACAGGGGCAACGGAGAGCAGTTCTTC. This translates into CASSLLRDRGNGEQFF.